The 27 T cell receptor beta chains in this list originate from one sample, sequenced in a study of CXCR3-negative and CXCR3-positive naive CD8 T cells. Antigen specificity for these receptors is unknown. Each TRB cDNA library was prepared by 5' RACE (with UMI labels). TCRdb derives one entry per CDR3 protein from the 5' RACE reads, leaving out DNA. This sample's table has about 150,000 distinct CDR3 sequences. Study-wide results and limits: Comparison of naive cells showed more hydrophobic TRB CDR3s in CXCR3-positive than in CXCR3-negative naive cells.

The sequenced sample consisted of naive CXCR3+ CD8+ T cells from blood. The sample's subset: CD45RO-CCR7+CD27+CD95- naive CD8+ T cells expressing CXCR3 (TNR3+). The receptors originated from a human donor in good health. Some clones in this sample may be carry-over from other donors' samples.

The chain has TRBV29-1 and TRBJ2-5; TCRdb selects TRBD2, and the lack of DNA leaves this call unchecked. The germline CDR1 and CDR2 sequences are SQVTM and ANQGSEA. CDR3 length equals 14 residues. The CDR3 sequence is CSAELAGDQETQYF.

This CDR3 is CASSQDPGQGYEQYF. The chain employs TRBV4-3 and TRBJ2-7; as DNA is missing, the TRBD1 call by TCRdb cannot be tested. This CDR3 comprises 15 residues. Germline CDR1 LGHNA, CDR2 YSLEER.

The V gene is TRBV15, the J gene TRBJ2-7; TCRdb lists TRBD1, though no DNA is available to test this call. This CDR3 has 14 amino acids. Germline lookup yields CDR1 LNHNV and CDR2 YYDKDF (reference sequence). CDR3 residues: CATSRERTAYEQYF.

V usage is TRBV5-5 and J usage is TRBJ2-6; TCRdb's assignment of TRBD1 cannot be checked, as there is no DNA. The CDR3 consists of 17 residues. Germline assignment: CDR1 SGHKS and CDR2 YYEKEE (reference sequence). The CDR3 region is CASSSPVLGSGANVLTF.

The chain employs TRBV6-5 and TRBJ2-1; no DNA is available, so the TRBD2 call from TCRdb remains unchecked. There are 16 residues in the CDR3. CDR1 and CDR2 (germline): MNHEY, SVGAGI. This CDR3 reads CASSLMPGLEDNEQFF.

V and J are TRBV5-1 and TRBJ2-7. Germline values: CDR1 SGHRS, CDR2 YFSETQ. The CDR3 has 14 amino acids. CDR3 sequence: CASRLRTQLHEQYF.

The chain couples TRBV7-2 to TRBJ2-1; as DNA is missing, the TRBD1 call by TCRdb cannot be tested. Germline V gives CDR1 SGHTA, CDR2 FQGNSA. This CDR3 has 14 residues. The chain's CDR3 is CASSPDRTYNEQFF.

The chain has TRBV4-1 and TRBJ2-7; TCRdb outputs TRBD2, but without DNA this stays unchecked. CDR3 length: 15 amino acids. Germline CDR1 is MGHRA and CDR2 is YSYEKL. CDR3 loop: CASSQTPRVSDEQYF.

The rearrangement joins TRBV5-1 to TRBJ1-1. Germline assignment: CDR1 SGHRS and CDR2 YFSETQ. This CDR3 is built from 14 residues. This CDR3 is CASSSGLLQEGAFF.

The V and J genes are TRBV20-1 and TRBJ2-1; TCRdb proposes TRBD1, but this gene call is untestable without DNA. This CDR3 has 15 residues. Germline V lookup: CDR1 DFQATT, CDR2 SNEGSKA (reference sequence). CDR3 protein: CSARDLSGGYNEQFF.

The rearrangement links TRBV25-1 to TRBJ2-7; TCRdb's D call of TRBD2 is untestable without DNA. The CDR3 covers 13 residues. Germline V gives CDR1 MGHDK, CDR2 SYGVNS. This CDR3 reads CASSVGTQREQYF.

The rearrangement uses TRBV29-1 and TRBJ1-2; no DNA is available, so the TRBD1 call from TCRdb remains unchecked. CDR3 length: 13 amino acids. In germline, CDR1 is SQVTM, CDR2 ANQGSEA. The CDR3 spells CSALTERRYGYTF.

The rearrangement joins TRBV14 to TRBJ2-6; TCRdb designates TRBD2, a call that cannot be tested without DNA. In germline, CDR1 is SGHDN, CDR2 FVKESK. The CDR3 has 18 residues. The CDR3 sequence: CASSQEALAVSGANVLTF.

CDR3 loop: CATSAGPNTGELFF. The chain has TRBV12-3 or TRBV12-4 and TRBJ2-2; TCRdb designates TRBD2, a call that cannot be tested without DNA. There are 14 residues in the CDR3.

The chain is built from TRBV10-3 and TRBJ2-7; TCRdb reports TRBD2, a call that lacks DNA to check it against. Germline V gene data show CDR1 as ENHRY and CDR2 as SYGVKD. This CDR3 region has 12 residues. CDR3 amino acids: CAISEGLAEQYF.

The genes are TRBV5-1 and TRBJ1-1. The CDR3 consists of 13 residues. CDR1 SGHRS and CDR2 YFSETQ come from the germline V gene. This chain's CDR3 is CASNSDLGTEAFF.

The genes are TRBV7-9 and TRBJ1-4. CDR3 size: 13 residues. Germline assignment: CDR1 SEHNR and CDR2 FQNEAQ (reference sequence). CDR3 in amino acids: CASSLGAVEKLFF. Full variable domain (remainder filled in from reference TRBV7-9 and TRBJ1-4): DTGVSQNPRHKITKRGQNVTFRCDPISEHNRLYWYRQTLGQGPEFLTYFQNEAQLEKSRLLSDRFSAERPKGSFSTLEIQRTEQGDSAMYLCASSLGAVEKLFFGSGTQLSVL.

The genes are TRBV6-2 or TRBV6-3 and TRBJ1-1; TCRdb names TRBD1, which stays unverified in the absence of DNA. The germline CDR1 and CDR2 sequences are MNHEY and SVGEGT. This CDR3 is built from 13 residues. CDR3 residues: CASSSGSGTEAFF.

The J gene is TRBJ2-2, the V gene TRBV6-5. The germline V gene has CDR1 MNHEY and CDR2 SVGAGI. This CDR3 has 14 residues. The CDR3 sequence: CASSYGLGTGELFF.

The V call is TRBV20-1, the J call TRBJ2-7. The germline gives CDR1 DFQATT, CDR2 SNEGSKA (reference sequence). The CDR3 loop spans 13 amino acids. The CDR3 sequence is CSARVVSSYEQYF.

The gene calls are TRBV5-5 and TRBJ2-3; absent DNA, TCRdb's TRBD2 call cannot be checked. This CDR3 has 16 amino acids. CDR1 is SGHKS, CDR2 YYEKEE, per germline (reference sequence). CDR3 region: CASSILAGGELDTQYF.

The gene calls are TRBV6-6 and TRBJ2-7. The CDR3 is made up of 14 amino acids. Germline values: CDR1 MNHNY, CDR2 SVGAGI (reference sequence). The CDR3 is CASSLGISSYEQYF.

The V gene is TRBV12-3 or TRBV12-4, the J gene TRBJ2-4; the D call of TRBD2 rests on TCRdb alone, since no DNA is present to check it. The CDR3 length is 18 residues. The CDR3 here is CASSRLAELSLAKNIQYF.

V usage is TRBV28 and J usage is TRBJ2-3. Germline CDR1 reads MDHEN; CDR2 reads SYDVKM. The CDR3 covers 16 residues. CDR3 amino acids: CASSSRPDQATDTQYF. The variable domain in full, with the rest retrieved from reference TRBV28 and TRBJ2-3, is DVKVTQSSRYLVKRTGEKVFLECVQDMDHENMFWYRQDPGLGLRLIYFSYDVKMKEKGDIPEGYSVSREKKERFSLILESASTNQTSMYLCASSSRPDQATDTQYFGPGTRLTVL.

V usage is TRBV7-8 and J usage is TRBJ2-5; absent DNA, TCRdb's TRBD2 call cannot be checked. CDR1 is SGHVS and CDR2 is FQNEAQ in the germline V gene. The CDR3 is 15 residues long. CDR3 sequence reads: CASPRGLAGEETQYF.

This chain links TRBV15 with TRBJ2-1. Germline assignment: CDR1 LNHNV and CDR2 YYDKDF (reference sequence). The CDR3 is 15 residues long. CDR3 sequence reads: CATSRQGSSYNEQFF.

The chain has TRBV29-1 and TRBJ1-1; absent DNA, TCRdb's TRBD1 call cannot be checked. Germline V CDR1 and CDR2: SQVTM, ANQGSEA. The CDR3 extends over 11 amino acids. The CDR3 reads CSVGRGAEAFF.